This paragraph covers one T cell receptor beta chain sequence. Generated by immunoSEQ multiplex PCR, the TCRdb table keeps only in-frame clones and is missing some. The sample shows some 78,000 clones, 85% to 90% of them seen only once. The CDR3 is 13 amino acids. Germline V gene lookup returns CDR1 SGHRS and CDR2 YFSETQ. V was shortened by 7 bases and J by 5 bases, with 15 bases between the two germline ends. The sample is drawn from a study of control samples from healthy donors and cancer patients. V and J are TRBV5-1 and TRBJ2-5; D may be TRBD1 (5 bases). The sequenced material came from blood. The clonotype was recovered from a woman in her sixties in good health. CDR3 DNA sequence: TGCGCCAGCGCCCTCCAGGGTGGCGAGACCCAGTACTTC. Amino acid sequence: CASALQGGETQYF.